This T cell receptor beta chain originates from a study of blood T cell repertoires in COVID-19. Study details: Sample material is recorded as cDNA or gDNA derived from T cells, B-cell-depleted T cells, or PBMCs.

TCRdb's copy holds only in-frame clones and misses some; the assay was immunoSEQ multiplex PCR. The sample records about 300,000 clones, roughly 91% being singletons. The TCR was taken from a woman in her twenties or thirties with COVID-19, enrolled during active disease. The sequenced sample consisted of peripheral blood.

CDR3: CASSPQRTAEAFF. In DNA, the CDR3 is TGTGCCAGCAGTCCTCAGCGGACAGCAGAAGCTTTCTTT. The rearrangement links TRBV12-3 or TRBV12-4 to TRBJ1-1; a weak D match, TRBD1 (6 bases). There are 13 residues in the CDR3. Trimming removed 5 bases at V and 8 bases at J, with 15 bases between.